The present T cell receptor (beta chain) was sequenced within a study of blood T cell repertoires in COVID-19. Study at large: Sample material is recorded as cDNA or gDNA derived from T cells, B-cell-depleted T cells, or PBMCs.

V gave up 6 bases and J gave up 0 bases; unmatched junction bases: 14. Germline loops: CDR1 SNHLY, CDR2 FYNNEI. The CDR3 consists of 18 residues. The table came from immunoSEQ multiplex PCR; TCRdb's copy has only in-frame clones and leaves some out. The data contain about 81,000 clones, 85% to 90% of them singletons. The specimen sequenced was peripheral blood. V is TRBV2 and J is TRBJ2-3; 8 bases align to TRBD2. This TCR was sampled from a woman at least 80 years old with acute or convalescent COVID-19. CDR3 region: CASRPLSGVGKSTDTQYF. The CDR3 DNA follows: TGTGCCAGCAGGCCCCTTAGCGGGGTTGGTAAGAGCACAGATACGCAGTATTTT.